The sequence of this T cell receptor beta chain was determined in a study of cytomegalovirus exposure and HLA in healthy donors. Whole-study context: Genetic ancestry analysis placed about 76% of the 400 or so donors that were genotyped in the Caucasian-associated cluster.

The CDR3 extends over 14 amino acids. Germline CDR1 and CDR2: GTSNPN and SVGIG (reference sequence). The junction had 12 bases not matched to a gene; V was cut back by 5 bases and J by 6 bases. This clone has only one observation. The antigen is undetermined. 60 Vbeta and 13 Jbeta primers were used in PCR. Assay: immunoSEQ multiplex PCR; the TCRdb copy retains only in-frame clones and omits some. The sample records 150,000 to 200,000 clones, more than 75% being singletons. Study conclusions and caveats: After further analysis at a later stage, some 15,000 TCR beta sequences were associated with HLA alleles at 0.05 false discovery rate.

The rearrangement links TRBV30 to TRBJ1-1, with 7 positions matching TRBD1. The receptor's source is a middle-aged woman in good health and CMV-seronegative. The sequenced sample was PBMCs. The CDR3 reads CAWSWGVTGSEAFF. DNA of the CDR3: TGTGCCTGGTCTTGGGGTGTGACAGGGTCTGAAGCTTTCTTT.